What follows are 30 T cell receptor beta chains derived from one specimen sequenced in a study of T cells in localized non-small cell lung cancer. The data were produced by immunoSEQ multiplex PCR, yet TCRdb's version contains in-frame clones alone and is incomplete. The table has some 90,000 clones, over 80% seen once; the top ten hold about 15%. The material sequenced was peripheral blood, taken before any cancer treatment. These receptors all come from a man between 40 and 75 years old with stage I squamous cell lung carcinoma.

This clone was recorded once. The chain employs TRBV25-1 and TRBJ1-2; D is possibly TRBD1 (5 bases). V gave up 6 bases and J gave up 8 bases, with 19 bases separating them. The germline gives CDR1 MGHDK, CDR2 SYGVNS. The CDR3 contains 14 residues. The CDR3 nucleotides read TGTGCCAGCAGACAAACAGGTGTACTATGGGGCTACACCTTC. This encodes CASRQTGVLWGYTF.

V gene TRBV6-5 combines with J gene TRBJ1-2; 8 positions match TRBD1. V dropped 6 bases and J dropped 7; count of bases not matched to a gene: 10. Germline values: CDR1 MNHEY, CDR2 SVGAGI. CDR3 size: 14 residues. The CDR3 coding sequence is TGTGCCAGCAGATTGACAGGGGTGGAAGGTGGCTACACCTTC. This encodes CASRLTGVEGGYTF.

The rearrangement uses TRBV7-9 and TRBJ2-3; D not certain. The CDR3 length is 15 residues. Germline CDR1 reads SEHNR; CDR2 reads FQNEAQ (reference sequence). V shed 1 base and J shed 0 bases, with 8 bases lying between them. The CDR3 DNA is TGTGCCAGCAGCTTAGTCCTCTCTAGCACAGATACGCAGTATTTT. This encodes CASSLVLSSTDTQYF.

Here the CDR3 DNA reads TGTGCCAGCAGTTCTTTTACAGGGGGCTTGAGGTATGGCTACACCTTC. This translates into CASSSFTGGLRYGYTF. The chain uses TRBV6-5 and TRBJ1-2, with 9 positions matching TRBD1. V shed 4 bases and J 5 bases; nucleotides not matched to a gene: 11. The CDR3 has 16 residues. The germline V gene has CDR1 MNHEY and CDR2 SVGAGI.

The count of this clone is one. The CDR3, as DNA: TGCGCCAGCAGCCAGTACAGGGAAACGAACACCGGGGAGCTGTTTTTT. Translation gives CASSQYRETNTGELFF. The chain links TRBV4-1 to TRBJ2-2; TRBD1 is a possible D gene (6 bases). Deletions cut 3 bases from V and 0 bases from J, with 11 bases between. There are 16 residues in the CDR3. CDR1 and CDR2 from the germline V gene are MGHRA and YSYEKL.

V usage is TRBV6-6 and J usage is TRBJ1-1; D gene ambiguous. Trimming pared 6 bases from V and 7 bases from J, leaving 12 bases between. The V gene's germline CDR1 is MNHNY and CDR2 SVGAGI (reference sequence). The CDR3 is 12 amino acids. The DNA of the CDR3 is TGTGCCAGCAGAACACGGACGGGTGAAGCTTTCTTT. Protein sequence: CASRTRTGEAFF.

The gene calls are TRBV5-5 and TRBJ1-3, with D unclear. Germline V gives CDR1 SGHKS, CDR2 YYEKEE (reference sequence). The CDR3 runs to 14 residues. Between the trimmed V and J ends, which lost 0 bases and 6 bases, there was a span of 10 bases. CDR3 loop: CASSLAPGPNTIYF. Here the CDR3 DNA reads TGTGCCAGCAGCTTGGCCCCAGGCCCAAACACCATATATTTT.

The chain carries TRBV28 and TRBJ1-1; 7 positions match TRBD1. J gave up 5 bases and V 7 bases, and 10 bases lay outside the gene matches. CDR1 is MDHEN, CDR2 SYDVKM, per germline. This CDR3 contains 14 residues. CDR3 residues: CASTQTGRWTEAFF. As DNA, the CDR3 is TGTGCCAGCACCCAGACAGGGAGATGGACTGAAGCTTTCTTT. The full variable domain, its missing parts supplied by reference TRBV28 and TRBJ1-1, is DVKVTQSSRYLVKRTGEKVFLECVQDMDHENMFWYRQDPGLGLRLIYFSYDVKMKEKGDIPEGYSVSREKKERFSLILESASTNQTSMYLCASTQTGRWTEAFFGQGTRLTVV.

This clone was seen once. The chain carries TRBV6-5 and TRBJ1-1; maybe TRBD1 (6 bases). The CDR3 runs 14 residues. The germline V gene encodes CDR1 MNHEY and CDR2 SVGAGI. Trimming removed 5 bases at V and 4 bases at J, with 14 bases between. The CDR3 sequence: CASSLRGSVTEAFF. Here the CDR3 DNA reads TGTGCCAGCAGTCTCAGGGGATCGGTCACTGAAGCTTTCTTT.

This chain links TRBV9 with TRBJ2-2, with 8 positions matching TRBD2. V was clipped by 4 bases and J by 4 bases; unmatched bases: 3. CDR3 size: 14 residues. Germline V gene sequence: CDR1 SGDLS, CDR2 YYNGEE. The CDR3 DNA reads TGTGCCAGCAGCTTCCGGGGGGGCACCGGGGAGCTGTTTTTT. This codes for CASSFRGGTGELFF. Combining the CDR3 with reference TRBV9 and TRBJ2-2 gives the whole variable domain DSGVTQTPKHLITATGQRVTLRCSPRSGDLSVYWYQQSLDQGLQFLIQYYNGEERAKGNILERFSAQQFPDLHSELNLSSLELGDSALYFCASSFRGGTGELFFGEGSRLTVL.

The chain employs TRBV11-2 and TRBJ1-1; D is perhaps TRBD1 (5 bases). The CDR3 consists of 19 residues. Germline CDR1 SGHAT, CDR2 FQNNGV. Between the trimmed V and J ends, which lost 3 bases and 0 bases, there was a span of 23 bases. CDR3 region: CASSFLLLNRPRMNTEAFF. The CDR3 coding sequence is TGTGCCAGCAGCTTCCTCCTCCTAAACAGGCCTCGTATGAACACTGAAGCTTTCTTT. Using reference TRBV11-2 and TRBJ1-1 for the parts outside the CDR3, the full variable domain is EAGVAQSPRYKIIEKRQSVAFWCNPISGHATLYWYQQILGQGPKLLIQFQNNGVVDDSQLPKDRFSAERLKGVDSTLKIQPAKLEDSAVYLCASSFLLLNRPRMNTEAFFGQGTRLTVV.

This chain uses TRBV6-1 with TRBJ2-4; no clear D. The V gene's germline CDR1 is MNHNS and CDR2 SASEGT. Trimming cost V 0 bases and J 6 bases, with 12 bases left between them. CDR3 length: 15 amino acids. Here the CDR3 DNA reads TGTGCCAGCAGTGAAGCTACAATTGGCAGAAACATTCAGTACTTC. This encodes CASSEATIGRNIQYF.

CDR3 coding DNA: TGTGCCAGCAGCCGTCGACTAGCGGGGGGGCAAGAGACCCAGTACTTC. Translated: CASSRRLAGGQETQYF. V is TRBV7-9 and J is TRBJ2-5; TRBD2 matches 14 bases. This CDR3 region has 16 residues. V lost 5 bases, J lost 2 bases, and 4 bases stayed unmatched. The germline CDR1 and CDR2 sequences are SEHNR and FQNEAQ (reference sequence). Full variable domain (remainder filled in from reference TRBV7-9 and TRBJ2-5): DTGVSQNPRHKITKRGQNVTFRCDPISEHNRLYWYRQTLGQGPEFLTYFQNEAQLEKSRLLSDRFSAERPKGSFSTLEIQRTEQGDSAMYLCASSRRLAGGQETQYFGPGTRLLVL.

This clone was observed a single time. The rearrangement links TRBV18 to TRBJ1-3; D unclear. Germline CDR1 reads KGHSH; CDR2 reads LQKENI. The CDR3 has 15 residues. Trimming pared 3 bases from V and 0 bases from J, leaving 9 bases between. CDR3 amino acids: CASSPGRISGNTIYF. For the CDR3, the DNA is TGTGCCAGCTCACCCGGACGGATCTCTGGAAACACCATATATTTT.

The rearrangement joins TRBV29-1 to TRBJ2-1, with TRBD2 identical over 14 bases. V was clipped by 3 bases and J by 6 bases; unmatched bases: 7. The CDR3 covers 16 residues. Looked up from germline, CDR1 is SQVTM and CDR2 is ANQGSEA. In DNA form, the CDR3 reads TGCAGCGTTGACGATCCCGGGACTAGCGGGGGCAATGAGCAGTTCTTC. Translated: CSVDDPGTSGGNEQFF.

The J gene is TRBJ2-1, the V gene TRBV19, with 8 bases aligning to TRBD2. Germline-derived CDR1 and CDR2 are LNHDA and SQIVND (reference sequence). J was trimmed by 7 bases and V by 6 bases; bases with no gene match: 11. This CDR3 contains 15 residues. CDR3 sequence (DNA): TGTGCCAGTAGGCTAGGAGCGGGGGCTCGGAATGAGCAGTTCTTC. Translation gives CASRLGAGARNEQFF.

The genes are TRBV19 and TRBJ1-4, with TRBD1 matching over 8 bases. V shed 3 bases, J shed 10 bases, and the junction held 7 bases outside the gene matches. Germline V gives CDR1 LNHDA, CDR2 SQIVND (reference sequence). The CDR3 has 14 residues. In nucleotides, the CDR3 is TGTGCCAGTAGTATCGCAGGGGGCACTGGAAAACTGTTTTTT. Its translation: CASSIAGGTGKLFF.

This clone was counted between two and nine times. The chain recombines TRBV6-1 with TRBJ1-1; tentatively, D is TRBD1 (6 bases). Trimming removed 8 bases at V and 5 bases at J, with 18 bases between. There are 14 residues in the CDR3. CDR1 and CDR2 from the germline V gene are MNHNS and SASEGT. The CDR3 DNA reads TGTGCCAGCGTGCCGACAGGAGTGCCAACTGAAGCTTTCTTT. Protein: CASVPTGVPTEAFF.

This clone has a handful of counts. The chain is built from TRBV5-8 and TRBJ1-1; no clear D gene. V was shortened by 4 bases and J by 5 bases, with 15 bases between the two germline ends. The CDR3 length is 14 residues. Germline assignment: CDR1 SGHTS and CDR2 YDEGEE. The CDR3 DNA follows: TGTGCCAGCAGCCCGGTCAGGTTTGGGACTGAAGCTTTCTTT. Translating it yields CASSPVRFGTEAFF.

The chain has TRBV5-1 and TRBJ2-7; D may be TRBD1 (6 bases). The CDR3 length is 14 residues. Per the germline V gene, CDR1 is SGHRS and CDR2 is YFSETQ. V lost 3 bases and J lost 2, with 12 bases in between. CDR3 nucleotides: TGCGCCAGCAGCTCAAGGGACACCGCCTACGAGCAGTACTTC. This sequence encodes CASSSRDTAYEQYF.

This chain links TRBV2 with TRBJ1-2; 12 bases map to TRBD1. J was trimmed by 7 bases and V by 2 bases; bases with no gene match: 5. Germline assignment: CDR1 SNHLY and CDR2 FYNNEI. This CDR3 has 15 residues. For the CDR3, the DNA is TGTGCCAGCAGTGAAAGCCGGGACAGGGGGCCTGGCTACACCTTC. It encodes CASSESRDRGPGYTF. Variable domain in full (rest from reference TRBV2 and TRBJ1-2): EPEVTQTPSHQVTQMGQEVILRCVPISNHLYFYWYRQILGQKVEFLVSFYNNEISEKSEIFDDQFSVERPDGSNFTLKIRSTKLEDSAMYFCASSESRDRGPGYTFGSGTRLTVV.

A single count supports this clone. This sequence joins TRBV2 and TRBJ2-2; no clear D. V was shortened by 4 bases and J by 4 bases, with 10 bases between the two germline ends. In germline, CDR1 is SNHLY, CDR2 FYNNEI. This CDR3 has 14 residues. The DNA for the CDR3 is TGTGCCAGCAGTGCTGAGCTTCGCACCGGGGAGCTGTTTTTT. It is translated as CASSAELRTGELFF.

The V and J genes are TRBV29-1 and TRBJ2-7, with D perhaps matching TRBD1 (5 bases). The CDR3 length is 11 residues. With 5 bases removed from V and 2 bases from J, the gap between germline ends came to 7 bases. The V gene's germline CDR1 is SQVTM and CDR2 ANQGSEA. The CDR3 here is CSVQGAYEQYF. The CDR3 DNA reads TGCAGCGTTCAGGGCGCCTACGAGCAGTACTTC.

The gene calls are TRBV19 and TRBJ2-2; 7 positions match TRBD1. Germline V gene data show CDR1 as LNHDA and CDR2 as SQIVND (reference sequence). V shed 4 bases, J shed 4 bases, and the junction held 6 bases outside the gene matches. This CDR3 is built from 15 residues. CDR3 amino acids: CASSRDRAATGELFF. The CDR3, as DNA: TGTGCCAGTAGTAGAGACAGGGCGGCCACCGGGGAGCTGTTTTTT.

In this sample, this clone turned up a few times. The gene calls are TRBV6-6 and TRBJ1-2, with 9 bases matching TRBD1. Trimming cost V 6 bases and J 4 bases; bases outside gene matches: 6. CDR3 size: 14 residues. The germline V gene has CDR1 MNHNY and CDR2 SVGAGI (reference sequence). This CDR3 reads CASRKQGAGYGYTF. CDR3 sequence (DNA): TGTGCCAGCAGAAAACAGGGGGCAGGCTATGGCTACACCTTC.

This clone was found once. This chain connects TRBV18 to TRBJ2-2; possibly TRBD1 or TRBD2 for D (5 bases each). The CDR3 contains 13 residues. Germline CDR1 KGHSH, CDR2 LQKENI. V was cut by 11 bases and J by 0 bases, with 10 bases left in between. The CDR3, as DNA: TGTGCCTCGGGGCCTCCGAACACCGGGGAGCTGTTTTTT. The encoded protein is CASGPPNTGELFF.

The sample holds a few counts of this clone. This sequence joins TRBV2 and TRBJ1-5; the D gene is possibly TRBD1 (6 bases). Per germline, CDR1 SNHLY and CDR2 FYNNEI. Trimming left V 6 bases short and J 0 bases short, with 15 bases between. This CDR3 region has 16 residues. The CDR3 DNA reads TGTGCCAGCAGCCATCCCGGGACAAATAGCAATCAGCCCCAGCATTTT. Amino acid sequence: CASSHPGTNSNQPQHF. Filled out from reference TRBV2 and TRBJ1-5, the complete variable domain reads EPEVTQTPSHQVTQMGQEVILRCVPISNHLYFYWYRQILGQKVEFLVSFYNNEISEKSEIFDDQFSVERPDGSNFTLKIRSTKLEDSAMYFCASSHPGTNSNQPQHFGDGTRLSIL.

The chain couples TRBV19 to TRBJ1-1; 7 positions match TRBD1. With V trimmed by 1 base and J by 11 bases, 19 bases remained unmatched. The CDR3 runs to 17 residues. Germline V lookup: CDR1 LNHDA, CDR2 SQIVND (reference sequence). The CDR3 nucleotides read TGTGCCAGTAGTATAGGACGGAACAGGGGCGACAAAAATTGGGCTTTCTTT. It codes for CASSIGRNRGDKNWAFF.

This chain links TRBV29-1 with TRBJ1-1; the D gene is possibly TRBD1 (6 bases). Germline V CDR1 and CDR2: SQVTM, ANQGSEA. V dropped 5 bases and J dropped 5 bases, with 15 bases sitting between them. The CDR3 spans 13 residues. The CDR3, as DNA: TGCAGCGTTCGGACAGATCTTCGTACTGAAGCTTTCTTT. Its translation: CSVRTDLRTEAFF.

V and J are TRBV2 and TRBJ2-7; D may match TRBD1 or TRBD2 (5 bases each). The CDR3 totals 15 residues. Looked up from germline, CDR1 is SNHLY and CDR2 is FYNNEI. V lost 7 bases to trimming and J lost 4 bases, with 20 bases between them. The CDR3, as DNA: TGTGCCAGCACCAAGTCGGGGCCCGCAAATTACGAGCAGTACTTC. This gives the protein CASTKSGPANYEQYF.